This T cell receptor (beta chain) was observed in a study of cytomegalovirus exposure and HLA in healthy donors. Study details: The 120 validation repertoires matched the 650 to 850 first-cohort repertoires in platform, a later analysis reported. Study-level results: TCR beta chains numbering more than 150 were designated cytomegalovirus-associated.

Notes on this clone: Its antigen is not known.

The table came from immunoSEQ multiplex PCR; TCRdb's copy has only in-frame clones and leaves some out. The sample has under 150,000 clones, more than 85% seen once. This CDR3 spans 15 amino acids. Looked up from germline, CDR1 is SGHAT and CDR2 is FQNNGV. V dropped 3 bases and J dropped 7; count of bases not matched to a gene: 6. This TCR derives from a man between 18 and 29 years old in good health and CMV-seronegative. The gene calls are TRBV11-2 and TRBJ1-2; 12 positions agree with TRBD1. The sample taken for sequencing was PBMCs. Here the CDR3 reads CASSFPGQGALGYTF. The CDR3 nucleotides read TGTGCCAGCAGCTTTCCGGGACAGGGGGCGCTTGGCTACACCTTC.